The subject of this entry is one T cell receptor (beta chain). V lost 5 bases to trimming and J lost 4 bases; unmatched junction nucleotides: 7. The CDR3 spans 14 residues. Germline V lookup: CDR1 KGHSH, CDR2 LQKENI. The data stem from a study of T cell changes during pregnancy in multiple sclerosis. Clones were sequenced by immunoSEQ multiplex PCR, and TCRdb holds only the in-frame ones, with some missing. The sample holds just under 85,000 clones, about nine tenths seen once. The receptor was derived from a female donor with multiple sclerosis, enrolled in a pregnancy study. Sequencing used peripheral blood, obtained in the first trimester of pregnancy. V is TRBV18 and J is TRBJ1-2; 7 bases are shared with TRBD1. The CDR3 nucleotides are TGTGCCAGCTCATCCGACAGGGCCACCTATGGCTACACCTTC. This sequence encodes CASSSDRATYGYTF.